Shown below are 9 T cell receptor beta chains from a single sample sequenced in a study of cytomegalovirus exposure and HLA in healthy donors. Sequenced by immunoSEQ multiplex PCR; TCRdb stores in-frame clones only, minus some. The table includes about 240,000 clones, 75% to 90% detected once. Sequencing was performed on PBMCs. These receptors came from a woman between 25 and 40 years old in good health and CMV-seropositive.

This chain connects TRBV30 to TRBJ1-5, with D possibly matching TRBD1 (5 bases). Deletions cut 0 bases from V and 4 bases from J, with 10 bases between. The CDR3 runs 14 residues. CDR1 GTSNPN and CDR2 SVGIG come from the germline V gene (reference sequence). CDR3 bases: TGTGCCTGGAGTGTGGGACTAGGAAATCAGCCCCAGCATTTT. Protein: CAWSVGLGNQPQHF.

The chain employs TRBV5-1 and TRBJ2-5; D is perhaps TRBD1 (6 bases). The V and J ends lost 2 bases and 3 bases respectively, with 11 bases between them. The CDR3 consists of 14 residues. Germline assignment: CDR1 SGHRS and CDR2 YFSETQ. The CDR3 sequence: CASSFQGREETQYF. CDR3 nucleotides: TGCGCCAGCAGCTTTCAGGGGCGGGAAGAGACCCAGTACTTC.

CDR3 region: CASSSPGRQGGYEQYF. As DNA, the CDR3 is TGTGCCAGTAGTTCCCCCGGACGCCAAGGAGGCTACGAGCAGTACTTC. This chain joins TRBV19 and TRBJ2-7; tentative D call: TRBD2 (5 bases). V gave up 5 bases and J gave up 3 bases, with 20 bases separating them. Germline V gene data show CDR1 as LNHDA and CDR2 as SQIVND (reference sequence). This CDR3 contains 16 residues.

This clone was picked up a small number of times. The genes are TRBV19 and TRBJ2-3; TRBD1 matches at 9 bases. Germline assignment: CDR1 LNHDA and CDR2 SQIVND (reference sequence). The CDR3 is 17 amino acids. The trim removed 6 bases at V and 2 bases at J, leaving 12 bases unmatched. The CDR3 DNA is TGTGCCAGTAGGCTAGCCTCCGGGACAGGGAACACAGATACGCAGTATTTT. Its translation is CASRLASGTGNTDTQYF.

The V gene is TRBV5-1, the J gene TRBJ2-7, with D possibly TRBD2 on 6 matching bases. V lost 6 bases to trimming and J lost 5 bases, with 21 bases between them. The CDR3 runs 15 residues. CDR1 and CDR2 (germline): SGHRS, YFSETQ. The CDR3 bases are TGCGCCAGCAAATCGGAGGGGATGAAATGGGACGAGCAGTACTTC. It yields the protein CASKSEGMKWDEQYF.

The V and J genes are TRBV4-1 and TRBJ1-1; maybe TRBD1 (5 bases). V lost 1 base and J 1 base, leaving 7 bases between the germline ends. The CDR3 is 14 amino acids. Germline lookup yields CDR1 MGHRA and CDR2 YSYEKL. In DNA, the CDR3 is TGCGCCAGCAGCCAAGTGCAGGGGAACACTGAAGCTTTCTTT. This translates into CASSQVQGNTEAFF.

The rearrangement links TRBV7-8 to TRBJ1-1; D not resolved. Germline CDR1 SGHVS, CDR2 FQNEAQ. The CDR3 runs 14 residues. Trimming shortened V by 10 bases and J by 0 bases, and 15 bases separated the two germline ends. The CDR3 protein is CATTYRRLNTEAFF. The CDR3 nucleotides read TGTGCCACCACCTACAGAAGATTGAACACTGAAGCTTTCTTT. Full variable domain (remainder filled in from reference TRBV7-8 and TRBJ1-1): GAGVSQSPRYKVAKRGQDVALRCDPISGHVSLFWYQQALGQGPEFLTYFQNEAQLDKSGLPSDRFFAERPEGSVSTLKIQRTQQEDSAVYLCATTYRRLNTEAFFGQGTRLTVV.

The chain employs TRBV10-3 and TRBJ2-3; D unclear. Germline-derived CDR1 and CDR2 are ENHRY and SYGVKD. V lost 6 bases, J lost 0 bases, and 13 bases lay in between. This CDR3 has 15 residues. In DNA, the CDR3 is TGTGCCATCAGGTTAACAGAGCCAAGCACAGATACGCAGTATTTT. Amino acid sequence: CAIRLTEPSTDTQYF.

The CDR3 bases are TGTGCCAGCAGTTTATTCTTGAGTCTTGGGACCCAGTACTTC. Protein: CASSLFLSLGTQYF. The chain uses TRBV27 and TRBJ2-5; D uncertain. Trimming pared 1 base from V and 7 bases from J, leaving 13 bases between. Germline CDR1 MNHEY, CDR2 SMNVEV (reference sequence). CDR3 length: 14 residues.